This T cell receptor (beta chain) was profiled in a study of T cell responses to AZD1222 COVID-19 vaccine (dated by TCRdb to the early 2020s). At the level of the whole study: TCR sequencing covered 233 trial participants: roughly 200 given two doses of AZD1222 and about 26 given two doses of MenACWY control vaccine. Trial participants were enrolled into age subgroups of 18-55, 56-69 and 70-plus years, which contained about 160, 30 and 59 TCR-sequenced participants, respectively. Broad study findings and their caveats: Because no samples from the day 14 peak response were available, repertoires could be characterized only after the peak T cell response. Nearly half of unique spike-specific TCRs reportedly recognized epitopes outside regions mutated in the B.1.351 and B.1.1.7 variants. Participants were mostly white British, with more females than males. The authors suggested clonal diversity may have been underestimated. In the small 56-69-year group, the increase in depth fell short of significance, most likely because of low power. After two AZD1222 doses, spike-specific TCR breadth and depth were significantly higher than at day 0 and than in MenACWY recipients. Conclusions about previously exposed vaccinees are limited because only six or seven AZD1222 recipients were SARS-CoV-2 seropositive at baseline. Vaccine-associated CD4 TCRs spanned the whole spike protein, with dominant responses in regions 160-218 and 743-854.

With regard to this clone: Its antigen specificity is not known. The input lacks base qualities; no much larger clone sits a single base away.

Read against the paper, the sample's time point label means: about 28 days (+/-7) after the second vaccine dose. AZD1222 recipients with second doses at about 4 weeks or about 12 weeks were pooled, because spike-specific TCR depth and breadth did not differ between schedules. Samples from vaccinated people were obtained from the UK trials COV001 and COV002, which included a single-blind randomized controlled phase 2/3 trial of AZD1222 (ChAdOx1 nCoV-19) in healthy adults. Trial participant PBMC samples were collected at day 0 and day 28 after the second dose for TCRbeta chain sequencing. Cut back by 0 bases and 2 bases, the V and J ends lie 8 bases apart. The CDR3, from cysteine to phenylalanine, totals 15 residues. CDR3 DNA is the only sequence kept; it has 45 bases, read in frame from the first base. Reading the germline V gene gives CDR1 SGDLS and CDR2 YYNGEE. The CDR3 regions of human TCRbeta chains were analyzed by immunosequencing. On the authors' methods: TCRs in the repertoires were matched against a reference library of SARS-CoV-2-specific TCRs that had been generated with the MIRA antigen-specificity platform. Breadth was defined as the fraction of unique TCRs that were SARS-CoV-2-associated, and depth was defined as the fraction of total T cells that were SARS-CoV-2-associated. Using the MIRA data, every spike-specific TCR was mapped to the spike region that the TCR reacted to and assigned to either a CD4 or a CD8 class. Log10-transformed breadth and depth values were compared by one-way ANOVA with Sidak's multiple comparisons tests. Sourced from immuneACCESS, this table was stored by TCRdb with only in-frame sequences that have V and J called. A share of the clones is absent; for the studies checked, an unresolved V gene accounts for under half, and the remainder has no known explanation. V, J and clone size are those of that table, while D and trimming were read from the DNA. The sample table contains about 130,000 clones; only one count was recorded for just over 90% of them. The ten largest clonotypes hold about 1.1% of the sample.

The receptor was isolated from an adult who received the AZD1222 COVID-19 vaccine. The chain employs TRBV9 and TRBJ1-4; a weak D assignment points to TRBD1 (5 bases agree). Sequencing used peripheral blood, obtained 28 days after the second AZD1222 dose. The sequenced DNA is TGTGCCAGCAGCGTAGGAGAGGGGACTAATGAAAAACTGTTTTTT. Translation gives CASSVGEGTNEKLFF.